Below, 32 T cell receptor beta chains from the same sample are listed, as sequenced in a study of T cells in Graves' hyperthyroidism and ophthalmopathy. TCR beta CDR3 region amplification was performed from RNA transcripts. A first-round RT-PCR of the TCR CDR3 used the HTBI primer set. In TCRdb, the multiplex PCR reads were re-called with MiXCR into one record per CDR3 protein. The sample gives around 700,000 distinct CDR3 sequences, approximately 18% of which show up once; around 17% is in the top ten. The sample taken for sequencing was blood. All receptors come from a woman aged 45-65 years with Graves' hyperthyroidism that later progressed to Graves' ophthalmopathy.

In this sample, this clonotype turned up many times. The rearrangement links TRBV2 to TRBJ2-3, with TRBD2 matching 9 bases. The ends lost 7 bases at V and 6 bases at J; junction bases unmatched: 20. Germline V gene sequence: CDR1 SNHLY, CDR2 FYNNEI. The CDR3 consists of 18 residues. The CDR3 DNA follows: TGTGCCAGCACGAGTGTCTCTAGCGGGGTCAACGACCGGGATACGCAGTATTTT. This sequence encodes CASTSVSSGVNDRDTQYF.

V gene TRBV29-1 combines with J gene TRBJ1-4; D is perhaps TRBD1 (5 bases). V shed 4 bases and J shed 3 bases, with 15 bases lying between them. Per germline, CDR1 SQVTM and CDR2 ANQGSEA. The CDR3 totals 15 residues. CDR3 DNA sequence: TGCAGCGTTGTCAAGGGGAGCGTCTCTAATGAAAAACTGTTTTTT. This sequence encodes CSVVKGSVSNEKLFF.

This clonotype was seen ten or more times. The gene calls are TRBV29-1 and TRBJ1-2; D is undetermined. The germline gives CDR1 SQVTM, CDR2 ANQGSEA. The CDR3 sequence is 12 residues long. The V and J ends lost 3 bases and 4 bases respectively, with 9 bases between them. The CDR3 spells CSVDAGSYGYTF. The CDR3 bases are TGCAGCGTTGATGCGGGGAGCTATGGCTACACCTTC.

In this sample, this clonotype turned up many times. At one boundary the junction diverges from the germline segment, which might be a read error. The V and J genes are TRBV7-7 and TRBJ2-7; TRBD2 might be the D (6 bases). Germline loops: CDR1 SSHAT, CDR2 FNYEAQ (reference sequence). This CDR3 is built from 14 residues. The CDR3 loop is CASSPEVGRGEQYF. The CDR3, as DNA: TGTGCTAGCAGCCCCGAGGTGGGGCGGGGCGAGCAGTACTTC. Based on the CDR3 plus reference TRBV7-7 and TRBJ2-7, the full variable domain is GAGVSQSPRYKVTKRGQDVTLRCDPISSHATLYWYQQALGQGPEFLTYFNYEAQPDKSGLPSDRFSAERPEGSISTLTIQRTEQRDSAMYRCASSPEVGRGEQYFGPGTRLTVT.

V gene TRBV4-1 combines with J gene TRBJ1-1; D may be TRBD1 (6 bases). CDR1 is MGHRA and CDR2 is YSYEKL in the germline V gene. Trimming removed 1 base from V and 1 base from J, with 13 bases in between. The length of the CDR3 is 16 residues. This CDR3 reads CASSQGATGANTEAFF. CDR3 nucleotide sequence: TGCGCCAGCAGCCAAGGGGCGACGGGGGCGAACACTGAAGCTTTCTTT.

In its sample, this clonotype was seen many times. The rearrangement joins TRBV5-1 to TRBJ1-4; no clear D. From germline, CDR1 is SGHRS and CDR2 YFSETQ. This CDR3 region has 13 residues. V dropped 2 bases and J dropped 5 bases, with 7 bases sitting between them. The CDR3: CASSLGSNEKLFF. CDR3 coding DNA: TGCGCCAGCAGCTTAGGTTCGAATGAAAAACTGTTTTTT.

The chain joins TRBV20-1 to TRBJ2-3; TRBD1 is a possible D gene (8 bases). Per the germline V gene, CDR1 is DFQATT and CDR2 is SNEGSKA (reference sequence). V shed 6 bases and J shed 2 bases, with 24 bases lying between them. The length of the CDR3 is 17 residues. CDR3 coding DNA: TGCAGTGCCATCGACAGGGGAGGGCGCGAATCCACAGATACGCAGTATTTT. Translating gives CSAIDRGGRESTDTQYF.

The chain joins TRBV7-2 to TRBJ2-1, with 12 bases lining up with TRBD2. Germline CDR1 and CDR2: SGHTA and FQGNSA. The CDR3 consists of 16 residues. V lost 1 base and J lost 4; bases outside the gene matches: 2. The CDR3 here is CASSLELAGGYNEQFF. The CDR3 region has the DNA TGTGCCAGCAGCTTAGAACTAGCGGGGGGTTACAATGAGCAGTTCTTC. Together with reference TRBV7-2 and TRBJ2-1, the CDR3 gives the full variable domain: GAGVSQSPSNKVTEKGKDVELRCDPISGHTALYWYRQSLGQGLEFLIYFQGNSAPDKSGLPSDRFSAERTGGSVSTLTIQRTQQEDSAVYLCASSLELAGGYNEQFFGPGTRLTVL.

The rearrangement uses TRBV4-1 and TRBJ2-1, with 11 bases lining up with TRBD2. CDR1 is MGHRA, CDR2 YSYEKL, per germline. The CDR3 runs to 15 residues. J was trimmed by 10 bases and V by 1 base; bases with no gene match: 6. CDR3 DNA: TGCGCCAGCAGCCAAGGGACTAGCGGGCGCACGGAGCAGTTCTTC. This sequence encodes CASSQGTSGRTEQFF.

This clonotype was seen many times. The V and J genes are TRBV11-2 and TRBJ2-3, with D possibly matching TRBD1 (5 bases). The V gene's germline CDR1 is SGHAT and CDR2 FQNNGV. The V and J ends lost 3 bases and 0 bases respectively, with 7 bases between them. CDR3 length equals 14 residues. The CDR3: CASSFRTSTDTQYF. CDR3 nucleotide sequence: TGTGCCAGCAGCTTCCGGACAAGCACAGATACGCAGTATTTT.

This clonotype has a handful of counts. CDR3 nucleotides: TGTGCCAGCAGCCGTAGCGGGGGGTATCAGAATACGCAGTATTTT. It specifies CASSRSGGYQNTQYF. The chain links TRBV7-3 to TRBJ2-3; 10 bases map to TRBD2. V was clipped by 5 bases and J by 7 bases; unmatched bases: 9. The CDR3 is 15 residues long. The V gene's germline CDR1 is SGHTA and CDR2 FQGTGA.

V and J are TRBV3-1 and TRBJ1-5, with TRBD1 as a possible D gene (5 bases). The length of the CDR3 is 15 residues. Germline loops: CDR1 LGHDT, CDR2 YNNKEL (reference sequence). The ends were cut back, 0 bases at V and 7 bases at J, with 13 bases in the middle. Here the CDR3 reads CASSQEGPGRQPQHF. The CDR3 bases are TGTGCCAGCAGCCAAGAGGGGCCGGGGAGACAGCCCCAGCATTTT.

This clonotype has at least ten counts. The CDR3 bases are TGCAGTGCCCTCACTAATGAAAAACTGTTTTTT. Amino acid sequence: CSALTNEKLFF. The V call is TRBV20-1, the J call TRBJ1-4; D call uncertain. The CDR3 loop spans 11 amino acids. The germline gives CDR1 DFQATT, CDR2 SNEGSKA (reference sequence). V was shortened by 6 bases and J by 2 bases, with 4 bases between the two germline ends.

The chain couples TRBV7-6 to TRBJ2-7; D unclear. The CDR3 is made up of 14 amino acids. Germline V CDR1 and CDR2: SGHVS, FNYEAQ. V was shortened by 3 bases and J by 1 base, with 10 bases between the two germline ends. The DNA for the CDR3 is TGTGCCAGCAGCTTCTTCAGCCGGTCCTACGAGCAGTACTTC. Its translation is CASSFFSRSYEQYF.

This clonotype was seen at least ten times. The V call is TRBV28, the J call TRBJ1-1, with D maybe TRBD1 (5 bases). The CDR3 has 15 amino acids. Trimming took off 6 bases at V and 2 bases at J, with 16 bases between the two ends. Germline V lookup: CDR1 MDHEN, CDR2 SYDVKM. CDR3 region: CASRQDSFFNTEAFF. DNA of the CDR3: TGTGCCAGCAGGCAAGACAGTTTTTTTAACACTGAAGCTTTCTTT.

This chain connects TRBV6-1 to TRBJ1-5, with 7 bases identical to TRBD1. V trimming: 10 bases; J trimming: 6 bases; junction bases outside the gene matches: 6. Germline V gives CDR1 MNHNS, CDR2 SASEGT. The CDR3 is 12 amino acids. CDR3 sequence: CAIQGQGQPQHF. The CDR3, as DNA: TGTGCCATACAGGGGCAGGGTCAGCCCCAGCATTTT.

This clonotype was counted a few times. The chain is built from TRBV20-1 and TRBJ1-6, with a tentative D call TRBD1 (5 bases). The CDR3 runs 15 residues. V was pared by 3 bases and J by 1 base, with 10 bases between. From germline, CDR1 is DFQATT and CDR2 SNEGSKA (reference sequence). CDR3 coding DNA: TGCAGTGCTAGCGAGAGGGGATCCTATAATTCACCCCTCCACTTT. Translation: CSASERGSYNSPLHF.

The gene calls are TRBV5-1 and TRBJ1-4; TRBD1 matches 9 bases. V trimming: 2 bases; J trimming: 5 bases; junction bases outside the gene matches: 4. The CDR3 runs to 15 residues. The germline CDR1 and CDR2 sequences are SGHRS and YFSETQ. CDR3 in DNA: TGCGCCAGCAGCTTACAGGGGGCGCGGAATGAAAAACTGTTTTTT. Protein product: CASSLQGARNEKLFF.

In this sample, this clonotype turned up a few times. The rearrangement joins TRBV3-1 to TRBJ2-7; D is perhaps TRBD1 (5 bases). The ends were cut back, 3 bases at V and 7 bases at J, with 19 bases in the middle. CDR1 is LGHDT, CDR2 YNNKEL, per germline (reference sequence). This CDR3 is built from 15 residues. The CDR3 DNA is TGTGCCAGCAGCCAGGCGGATTACCAGGGCCTGGAGCAGTACTTC. This gives the protein CASSQADYQGLEQYF.

This clonotype was detected a few times. V and J are TRBV15 and TRBJ1-6; 12 bases map to TRBD1. The CDR3 length is 15 residues. Looked up from germline, CDR1 is LNHNV and CDR2 is YYDKDF (reference sequence). V lost 4 bases to trimming and J lost 10 bases; unmatched junction nucleotides: 5. CDR3 loop: CATSTPGQGASPLHF. The CDR3 nucleotides are TGTGCCACCAGCACCCCGGGACAGGGGGCATCACCCCTCCACTTT. Complete variable domain (other parts from reference TRBV15 and TRBJ1-6): DAMVIQNPRYQVTQFGKPVTLSCSQTLNHNVMYWYQQKSSQAPKLLFHYYDKDFNNEADTPDNFQSRRPNTSFCFLDIRSPGLGDTAMYLCATSTPGQGASPLHFGNGTRLTVT.

This clonotype was counted at least ten times. The chain couples TRBV5-1 to TRBJ1-2; 12 bases map to TRBD1. CDR3 length equals 14 residues. V shed 4 bases and J 7 bases; nucleotides not matched to a gene: 5. CDR1 is SGHRS, CDR2 YFSETQ, per germline. CDR3 DNA sequence: TGCGCCAGCAGCATGGGACAGGGGGCGCCTGGCTACACCTTC. It yields the protein CASSMGQGAPGYTF. Full variable domain (remainder filled in from reference TRBV5-1 and TRBJ1-2): KAGVTQTPRYLIKTRGQQVTLSCSPISGHRSVSWYQQTPGQGLQFLFEYFSETQRNKGNFPGRFSGRQFSNSRSEMNVSTLELGDSALYLCASSMGQGAPGYTFGSGTRLTVV.

The chain is built from TRBV20-1 and TRBJ1-5; perhaps TRBD1 as D (6 bases). V lost 5 bases and J 2 bases, leaving 16 bases between the germline ends. The CDR3 runs to 15 residues. Looked up from germline, CDR1 is DFQATT and CDR2 is SNEGSKA (reference sequence). The CDR3, as DNA: TGCAGTGCTCCGGACAGAAGGGGAGGCAATCAGCCCCAGCATTTT. Translated: CSAPDRRGGNQPQHF.

The chain links TRBV18 to TRBJ1-3; D unclear. The germline gives CDR1 KGHSH, CDR2 LQKENI. V was shortened by 4 bases and J by 0 bases, with 13 bases between the two germline ends. This CDR3 has 16 residues. The CDR3 reads CASSLNDGSSGNTIYF. For the CDR3, the DNA is TGTGCCAGCTCACTTAACGACGGAAGCTCTGGAAACACCATATATTTT.

This clonotype was counted ten times or more. V gene TRBV7-9 combines with J gene TRBJ1-2; D is unclear. Trimming shortened V by 0 bases and J by 2 bases, and 7 bases separated the two germline ends. Germline V lookup: CDR1 SEHNR, CDR2 FQNEAQ (reference sequence). The CDR3 consists of 14 residues. The chain's CDR3 is CASSLAEANYGYTF. Here the CDR3 DNA reads TGTGCCAGCAGCTTAGCGGAGGCCAACTATGGCTACACCTTC.

The J gene is TRBJ2-7, the V gene TRBV29-1; 8 nucleotides align to TRBD1. The germline V gene has CDR1 SQVTM and CDR2 ANQGSEA. Trimming at V came to 1 base and at J to 6 bases, leaving 8 bases not matched to a gene. The CDR3 runs to 14 residues. The CDR3 nucleotides read TGCAGCGTTGAAGTTCAGGGGGCGACTAGCGAGCAGTACTTC. Amino acids: CSVEVQGATSEQYF.

This clonotype came up many times. The chain recombines TRBV13 with TRBJ2-5; the D gene could be TRBD1 or TRBD2 (5 bases each). Germline V CDR1 and CDR2: PRHDT, FYEKMQ (reference sequence). V gave up 4 bases and J gave up 3 bases, with 12 bases separating them. The CDR3 spans 14 residues. The CDR3 sequence: CASSSSGTKETQYF. The DNA of the CDR3 is TGTGCCAGCAGCTCCTCCGGGACGAAAGAGACCCAGTACTTC.

This clonotype was recorded at least ten times. The rearrangement joins TRBV3-1 to TRBJ1-5, with TRBD1 matching 9 bases. The CDR3 covers 15 residues. V dropped 2 bases and J dropped 2; count of bases not matched to a gene: 1. Germline V gene lookup returns CDR1 LGHDT and CDR2 YNNKEL (reference sequence). The CDR3 DNA follows: TGTGCCAGCAGCCAAAGGACAGGGGGCAATCAGCCCCAGCATTTT. This gives the protein CASSQRTGGNQPQHF.

This clonotype appeared many times. The chain employs TRBV11-2 and TRBJ2-1; 11 nucleotides agree with TRBD2. The trim removed 5 bases at V and 7 bases at J, leaving 10 bases unmatched. Per germline, CDR1 SGHAT and CDR2 FQNNGV. The CDR3 is made up of 16 amino acids. CDR3 in DNA: TGTGCCAGCAGCCCGTTAGCGGGGGGGGTAATGAATGAGCAGTTCTTC. Its protein is CASSPLAGGVMNEQFF.

Ten or more counts support this clonotype. This chain connects TRBV11-2 to TRBJ1-3; unclear D gene. CDR3 length: 13 residues. CDR1 is SGHAT, CDR2 FQNNGV, per germline. V lost 8 bases and J lost 7, with 15 bases in between. CDR3 coding DNA: TGTGCCAGCCCTCTTTTCGGGTGGAACACCATATATTTT. It specifies CASPLFGWNTIYF.

The table lists this clonotype with a few counts. Here the CDR3 DNA reads TGTGCCAGCAGCCGGACAGGGGTCGGACAGCCCCAGCATTTT. Amino acids: CASSRTGVGQPQHF. V usage is TRBV12-3 or TRBV12-4 and J usage is TRBJ1-5, with TRBD1 matching over 9 bases. CDR3 length equals 14 residues. V shed 6 bases and J 7 bases; nucleotides not matched to a gene: 7.

This clonotype turned up a few times. V is TRBV3-1 and J is TRBJ1-2, with 7 nucleotides matching TRBD1. Germline CDR1 reads LGHDT; CDR2 reads YNNKEL (reference sequence). V was pared by 0 bases and J by 8 bases, with 6 bases of the junction left unmatched. The CDR3 runs 14 residues. The CDR3 coding sequence is TGTGCCAGCAGCCAAGATCGGAGGGGGCGAGGCTACACCTTC. Translation gives CASSQDRRGRGYTF.

This clonotype was picked up many times. This rearrangement joins TRBV5-1 to TRBJ2-1, with 10 bases matching TRBD2. Germline V lookup: CDR1 SGHRS, CDR2 YFSETQ. CDR3 size: 17 residues. Germline trimming cut 0 bases from V and 2 bases from J; bases unmatched to any gene: 5. The CDR3 DNA is TGCGCCAGCAGCTTGGTATCAGCGGGGGGGCCCTACAATGAGCAGTTCTTC. Protein product: CASSLVSAGGPYNEQFF.